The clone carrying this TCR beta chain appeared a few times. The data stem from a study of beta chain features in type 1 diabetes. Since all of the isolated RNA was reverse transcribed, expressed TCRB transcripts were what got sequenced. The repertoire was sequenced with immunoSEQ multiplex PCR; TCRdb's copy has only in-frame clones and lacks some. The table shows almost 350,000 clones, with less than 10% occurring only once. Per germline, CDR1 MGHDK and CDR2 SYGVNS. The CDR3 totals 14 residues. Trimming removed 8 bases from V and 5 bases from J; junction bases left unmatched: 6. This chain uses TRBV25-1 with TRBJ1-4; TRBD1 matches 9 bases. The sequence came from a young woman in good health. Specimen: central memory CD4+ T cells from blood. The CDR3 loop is CASHRTGVNEKLFF. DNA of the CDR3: TGTGCCAGCCATAGGACAGGGGTAAATGAAAAACTGTTTTTT. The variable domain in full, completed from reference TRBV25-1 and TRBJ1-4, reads EADIYQTPRYLVIGTGKKITLECSQTMGHDKMYWYQQDPGMELHLIHYSYGVNSTEKGDLSSESTVSRIRTEHFPLTLESARPSHTSQYLCASHRTGVNEKLFFGSGTQLSVL.